This T cell receptor beta chain was captured in a study of cytomegalovirus exposure and HLA in healthy donors. The CDR3 is 13 amino acids. The ends were cut back, 10 bases at V and 10 bases at J, with 17 bases in the middle. CDR1 and CDR2 (germline): SNHLY, FYNNEI. Amplification used 60 Vbeta primers and 13 Jbeta primers. Sequenced by immunoSEQ multiplex PCR; TCRdb stores in-frame clones only, minus some. Among 70,000 to 95,000 clones listed, over 65% were seen once. The chain carries TRBV2 and TRBJ1-6; maybe TRBD1 (5 bases). Sample: PBMCs. The receptor comes from a man in his fifties or sixties in good health and CMV-seronegative. The CDR3 sequence is CAITSTGGSPLHF. The CDR3 nucleotides are TGTGCCATCACTAGCACCGGGGGGTCACCCCTCCACTTT.